One and the same sample provided the 21 T cell receptor beta chains below, sequenced in a study of blood T cell repertoires in COVID-19. The data were produced by immunoSEQ multiplex PCR, yet TCRdb's version contains in-frame clones alone and is incomplete. The sample carries about 35,000 clones, about 74% recorded once. Sequencing input: peripheral blood. The receptors come from a human donor in a cohort sampled during active COVID-19.

The chain uses TRBV5-1 and TRBJ2-5, with 8 bases fitting TRBD1. The V segment lost 0 bases and the J segment 2 bases; nucleotides outside the gene matches: 6. Germline V gene lookup returns CDR1 SGHRS and CDR2 YFSETQ. The CDR3 is 16 residues long. This CDR3 reads CASSLVRTGIQETQYF. The CDR3 bases are TGCGCCAGCAGCTTGGTTCGGACAGGGATACAAGAGACCCAGTACTTC.

The gene calls are TRBV7-9 and TRBJ2-3; D gene uncertain. Germline CDR1 SEHNR, CDR2 FQNEAQ (reference sequence). The CDR3 contains 16 residues. The germline V and J ends were trimmed by 5 bases and 1 base, with 16 bases remaining between them. The CDR3 DNA reads as TGTGCCAGCAGCCATCGGAGCAGACCCCGCACAGATACGCAGTATTTT. It specifies CASSHRSRPRTDTQYF.

The chain combines TRBV5-5 with TRBJ1-6; D is ambiguous. V was pared by 2 bases and J by 8 bases, with 8 bases between. The CDR3 loop spans 13 amino acids. Germline CDR1 reads SGHKS; CDR2 reads YYEKEE (reference sequence). DNA of the CDR3: TGTGCCAGCAGCTTAGAGGGCTATTCACCCCTCCACTTT. As protein: CASSLEGYSPLHF.

This clone qualifies as medium-sized. The chain carries TRBV5-4 and TRBJ2-3; 9 positions match TRBD1. With 0 bases clipped from V and 5 bases from J, the junction kept 4 bases outside the gene matches. The CDR3 has 15 amino acids. In germline, CDR1 is SGHNT, CDR2 YYREEE (reference sequence). In DNA, the CDR3 is TGTGCCAGCAGCTTGGACAGGGGGCGCATAGATACGCAGTATTTT. This encodes CASSLDRGRIDTQYF.

The J gene is TRBJ2-3, the V gene TRBV4-2; possible D gene TRBD2, 6 bases. The V gene's germline CDR1 is LGHNA and CDR2 YNFKEQ. Trimming left V 0 bases short and J 3 bases short, with 13 bases between. This CDR3 has 16 residues. The CDR3 DNA sequence: TGTGCCAGCAGCCAAGACCGGGGCGGGAAAACAGATACGCAGTATTTT. It yields the protein CASSQDRGGKTDTQYF.

The chain carries TRBV6-5 and TRBJ2-7; tentative D call: TRBD2 (6 bases). Germline-derived CDR1 and CDR2 are MNHEY and SVGAGI. V lost 0 bases and J 5 bases, leaving 14 bases between the germline ends. This CDR3 has 15 amino acids. The CDR3 DNA reads TGTGCCAGCAGTTACTCAGGGGCGGGGTCCGACGAGCAGTACTTC. Encoded protein: CASSYSGAGSDEQYF.

This chain connects TRBV30 to TRBJ1-2; no definite D call. Germline CDR1 reads GTSNPN; CDR2 reads SVGIG (reference sequence). Deletions cut 2 bases from V and 8 bases from J, with 15 bases between. CDR3 length equals 13 residues. The CDR3 nucleotides are TGTGCCTGGAGTCGTGATAACGGGTGGGGCTACACCTTC. This translates into CAWSRDNGWGYTF.

The chain has TRBV3-1 (or the pseudogene TRBV3-2) and TRBJ2-2, with TRBD2 matching 9 bases. The V gene end was trimmed by 3 bases and the J gene end by 2 bases; junction bases not matched to a gene: 16. The CDR3 extends over 20 amino acids. In germline, CDR1 is LGHDT, CDR2 YNNKEL (reference sequence). DNA of the CDR3: TGTGCCAGCAGCCAGCACATGGGAAGCGGGAGGACCTTCAACACCGGGGAGCTGTTTTTT. Its translation: CASSQHMGSGRTFNTGELFF.

The chain carries TRBV2 and TRBJ2-7, with D possibly TRBD1 on 5 matching bases. The V end lost 2 bases, the J end lost 2 bases, and 7 bases lay between the germline ends. The germline V gene has CDR1 SNHLY and CDR2 FYNNEI. CDR3 length: 13 amino acids. CDR3 protein: CASSERGPYEQYF. CDR3 bases: TGTGCCAGCAGTGAAAGGGGCCCCTACGAGCAGTACTTC.

The rearrangement links TRBV6-2 or TRBV6-3 to TRBJ2-7; D ambiguous. Trimming took off 5 bases at V and 6 bases at J, with 17 bases between the two ends. The CDR3 runs to 14 residues. The germline V gene has CDR1 MNHEY and CDR2 SVGEGT. The CDR3 spells CASSHDQARREQYF. Written as DNA, the CDR3 is TGTGCCAGCAGTCATGACCAGGCGCGTCGCGAGCAGTACTTC.

The chain uses TRBV15 and TRBJ2-2, with 8 bases aligning to TRBD1. With 5 bases clipped from V and 5 bases from J, the junction kept 7 bases outside the gene matches. The germline CDR1 and CDR2 sequences are LNHNV and YYDKDF (reference sequence). The CDR3 is 15 amino acids. The CDR3 nucleotides read TGTGCCACCAGCGGGATCCACAGGGGGACCGGGGAGCTGTTTTTT. Translating it yields CATSGIHRGTGELFF.

V and J are TRBV7-9 and TRBJ1-6; D ambiguous. V was cut by 1 base and J by 4 bases, with 5 bases left in between. The CDR3 is 14 residues long. In germline, CDR1 is SEHNR, CDR2 FQNEAQ (reference sequence). DNA of the CDR3: TGTGCCAGCAGCTTAGACAGTTATAATTCACCCCTCCACTTT. Translation gives CASSLDSYNSPLHF.

This clone was observed a handful of times. The chain uses TRBV10-1 and TRBJ2-7; D is unclear. The V gene's germline CDR1 is WNHNN and CDR2 SYGVQD (reference sequence). The CDR3 has 9 amino acids. Trimming cost V 10 bases and J 6 bases, with 7 bases left between them. Here the CDR3 reads CATLPEQYF. As DNA, the CDR3 is TGCGCCACCCTCCCCGAGCAGTACTTC.

This chain uses TRBV19 with TRBJ1-5, with 10 bases aligning to TRBD1. The CDR3 extends over 17 amino acids. Germline CDR1 LNHDA, CDR2 SQIVND (reference sequence). Trimming at V came to 3 bases and at J to 3 bases, leaving 8 bases not matched to a gene. The CDR3 DNA reads TGTGCCAGTAGTATCTTGGGGGGGACAGGGGTCAATCAGCCCCAGCATTTT. This sequence encodes CASSILGGTGVNQPQHF.

The V call is TRBV6-1, the J call TRBJ2-7; TRBD1 matches at 10 bases. CDR3 length: 15 amino acids. The junction had 7 bases not matched to a gene; V was cut back by 2 bases and J by 6 bases. CDR1 is MNHNS and CDR2 is SASEGT in the germline V gene. The CDR3 sequence is CASSEIGTGVPEQYF. DNA for the CDR3: TGTGCCAGCAGTGAAATTGGGACAGGGGTTCCCGAGCAGTACTTC.

The chain carries TRBV28 and TRBJ2-1; 14 bases agree with TRBD2. CDR1 MDHEN and CDR2 SYDVKM come from the germline V gene. After removal of 5 bases from V and 5 bases from J, the junction contained 8 bases not matched to a gene. This CDR3 region has 17 residues. The CDR3 reads CASSLRTSGRFNNEQFF. The CDR3 nucleotides are TGTGCCAGCAGTCTCAGGACTAGCGGGAGGTTCAACAATGAGCAGTTCTTC. Based on the CDR3 plus reference TRBV28 and TRBJ2-1, the full variable domain is DVKVTQSSRYLVKRTGEKVFLECVQDMDHENMFWYRQDPGLGLRLIYFSYDVKMKEKGDIPEGYSVSREKKERFSLILESASTNQTSMYLCASSLRTSGRFNNEQFFGPGTRLTVL.

V is TRBV27 and J is TRBJ1-3; 7 bases agree with TRBD1. Germline V gene sequence: CDR1 MNHEY, CDR2 SMNVEV (reference sequence). Unmatched junction bases numbered 12, after V lost 3 bases and J lost 4 bases. CDR3 size: 17 residues. The chain's CDR3 is CASSLLSQGGRGNTIYF. The CDR3 region has the DNA TGTGCCAGCAGTTTGTTGAGCCAGGGGGGCCGGGGAAACACCATATATTTT.

This clone was counted a few times. The chain employs TRBV5-4 and TRBJ2-2; TRBD1 agrees at 9 bases. Germline V gene data show CDR1 as SGHNT and CDR2 as YYREEE (reference sequence). CDR3 length: 17 residues. The V and J ends lost 4 bases and 5 bases, in that order; junction bases with no gene match: 12. CDR3 in DNA: TGTGCCAGCAGCCCGTCGCGACAGGGGGACCCGACCGGGGAGCTGTTTTTT. It codes for CASSPSRQGDPTGELFF.

In regard to this clone: One junction end does not reproduce the germline sequence, and a read error may be involved. This sequence joins TRBV19 and TRBJ1-1; 7 bases match TRBD1. Germline-derived CDR1 and CDR2 are LNHDA and SQIVND (reference sequence). The length of the CDR3 is 15 residues. For the CDR3, the DNA is TGTGCCAGTAGTGTAGACAGGGCCACGAACACTGAAGCTTTCTTT. Encoded protein: CASSVDRATNTEAFF.

The V call is TRBV3-1 (or the pseudogene TRBV3-2), the J call TRBJ2-7, with a possible D match to TRBD1 (6 bases). This CDR3 has 16 amino acids. Germline CDR1 reads LGHDT; CDR2 reads YNNKEL (reference sequence). V was pared by 5 bases and J by 4 bases, with 21 bases between. CDR3 sequence (DNA): TGTGCCAGCAGCGGATCCTCCGGGACACCCGATTACGAGCAGTACTTC. Protein sequence: CASSGSSGTPDYEQYF.

This sequence joins TRBV28 and TRBJ2-4; 7 nucleotides agree with TRBD1. With V trimmed by 6 bases and J by 0 bases, 5 bases remained unmatched. Germline CDR1 reads MDHEN; CDR2 reads SYDVKM. The CDR3 is 15 residues long. This chain's CDR3 is CASSTGALAKNIQYF. The CDR3 DNA reads as TGTGCCAGCAGCACAGGGGCACTAGCCAAAAACATTCAGTACTTC.